The 2 T cell receptor beta chains below all came from one sample that was sequenced in a study of T-cell memory formation after mild COVID-19. TCRdb used MiXCR to reprocess the 5' RACE reads, holding one entry per CDR3 protein. The sample includes nearly 350,000 distinct CDR3 sequences, roughly 13% of them seen just once. Sequencing was carried out using PBMCs or a T cell subset sorted from them (not recorded which). The receptor set was obtained from a man younger than 35 who had mild COVID-19 (a few samples of this study predate the infection). Cell type and time point are not known.

The V gene is TRBV15, the J gene TRBJ2-7; 7 positions match TRBD1. V lost 0 bases and J lost 3; bases outside the gene matches: 11. CDR3 length: 17 residues. Germline CDR1 reads LNHNV; CDR2 reads YYDKDF (reference sequence). CDR3 sequence (DNA): TGTGCCACCAGCAGAGATCCGTACGGCAGGGGGTACTACGAGCAGTACTTC. This gives the protein CATSRDPYGRGYYEQYF. Full variable domain (outside the CDR3, taken from reference TRBV15 and TRBJ2-7): DAMVIQNPRYQVTQFGKPVTLSCSQTLNHNVMYWYQQKSSQAPKLLFHYYDKDFNNEADTPDNFQSRRPNTSFCFLDIRSPGLGDTAMYLCATSRDPYGRGYYEQYFGPGTRLTVT.

The DNA for the CDR3 is TGTGCCACCAGTGATTTCAGCGAGACCCAGTACTTC. It is translated as CATSDFSETQYF. The chain recombines TRBV24-1 with TRBJ2-5, with no clear D. V lost 1 base, J lost 5 bases, and 4 bases lay in between. The CDR3 is 12 residues long. Germline V CDR1 and CDR2: KGHDR, SFDVKD.